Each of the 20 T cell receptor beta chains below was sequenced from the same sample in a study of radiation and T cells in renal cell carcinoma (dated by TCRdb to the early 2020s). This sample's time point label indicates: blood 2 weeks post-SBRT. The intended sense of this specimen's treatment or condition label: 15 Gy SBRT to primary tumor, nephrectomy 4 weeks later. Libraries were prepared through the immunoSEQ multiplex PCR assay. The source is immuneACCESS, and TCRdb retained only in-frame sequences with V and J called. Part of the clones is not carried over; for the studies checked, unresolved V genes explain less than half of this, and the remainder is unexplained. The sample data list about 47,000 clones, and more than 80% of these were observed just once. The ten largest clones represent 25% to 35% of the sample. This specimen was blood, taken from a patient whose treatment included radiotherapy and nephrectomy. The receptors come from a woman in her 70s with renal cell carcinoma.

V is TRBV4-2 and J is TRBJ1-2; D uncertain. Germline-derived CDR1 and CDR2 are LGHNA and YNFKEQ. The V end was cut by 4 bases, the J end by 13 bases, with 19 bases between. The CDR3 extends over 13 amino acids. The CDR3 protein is CASSPEGQEGPTF. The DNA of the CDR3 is TGTGCCAGCAGCCCTGAGGGCCAGGAGGGTCCCACCTTC.

CDR3 sequence reads: CASRITGYTGELFF. As DNA, the CDR3 is TGTGCCAGCCGAATCACAGGGTACACCGGGGAGCTGTTTTTT. The chain joins TRBV6-1 to TRBJ2-2, with D maybe TRBD1 (6 bases). The CDR3 sequence is 14 residues long. Per germline, CDR1 MNHNS and CDR2 SASEGT. The germline V and J ends were trimmed by 8 bases and 3 bases, with 13 bases remaining between them.

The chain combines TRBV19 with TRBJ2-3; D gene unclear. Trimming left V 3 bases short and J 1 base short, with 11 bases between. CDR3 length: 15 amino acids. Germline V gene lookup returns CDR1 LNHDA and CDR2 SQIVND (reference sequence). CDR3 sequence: CASSIGRARTDTQYF. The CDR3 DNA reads TGTGCCAGTAGTATCGGCCGGGCCCGCACAGATACGCAGTATTTT.

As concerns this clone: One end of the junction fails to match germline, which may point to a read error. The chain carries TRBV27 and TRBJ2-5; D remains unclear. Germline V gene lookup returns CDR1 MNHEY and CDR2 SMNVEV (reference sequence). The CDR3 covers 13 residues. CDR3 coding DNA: TGTGCCACCAGTGGACCTTCTGGAGAGACCCAGTACTTC. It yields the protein CATSGPSGETQYF.

The CDR3 loop is CASSGQGLYNEQFF. DNA for the CDR3: TGTGCCAGCTCGGGACAGGGACTCTACAATGAGCAGTTCTTC. The chain combines TRBV18 with TRBJ2-1, with 9 nucleotides matching TRBD1. V was clipped by 6 bases and J by 3 bases; unmatched bases: 3. The CDR3 runs to 14 residues. In germline, CDR1 is KGHSH, CDR2 LQKENI.

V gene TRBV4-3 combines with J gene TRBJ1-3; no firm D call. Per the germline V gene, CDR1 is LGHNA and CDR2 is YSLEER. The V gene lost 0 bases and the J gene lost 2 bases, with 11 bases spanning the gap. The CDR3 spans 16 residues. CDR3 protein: CASSQESGMAGNTIYF. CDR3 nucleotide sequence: TGCGCCAGCAGCCAAGAAAGCGGAATGGCTGGAAACACCATATATTTT.

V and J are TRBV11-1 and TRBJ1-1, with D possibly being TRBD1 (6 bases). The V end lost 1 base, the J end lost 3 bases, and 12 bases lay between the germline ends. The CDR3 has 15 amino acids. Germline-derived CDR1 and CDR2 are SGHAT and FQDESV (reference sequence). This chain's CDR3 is CASSLDLGADTEAFF. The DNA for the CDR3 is TGTGCCAGCAGCTTAGATCTGGGGGCGGACACTGAAGCTTTCTTT.

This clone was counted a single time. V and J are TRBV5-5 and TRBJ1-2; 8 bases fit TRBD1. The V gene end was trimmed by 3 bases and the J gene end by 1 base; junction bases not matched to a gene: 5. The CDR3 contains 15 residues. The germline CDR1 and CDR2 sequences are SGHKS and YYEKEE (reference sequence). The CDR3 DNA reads TGTGCCAGCAGCTGGAGTGACAGGGGTAACTATGGCTACACCTTC. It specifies CASSWSDRGNYGYTF.

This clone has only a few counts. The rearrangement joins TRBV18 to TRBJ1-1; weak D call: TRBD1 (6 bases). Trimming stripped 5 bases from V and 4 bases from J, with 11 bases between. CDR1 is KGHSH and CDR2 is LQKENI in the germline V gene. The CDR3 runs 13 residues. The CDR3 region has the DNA TGTGCCAGCTCATCCAAGGGGGGCACTGAAGCTTTCTTT. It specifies CASSSKGGTEAFF.

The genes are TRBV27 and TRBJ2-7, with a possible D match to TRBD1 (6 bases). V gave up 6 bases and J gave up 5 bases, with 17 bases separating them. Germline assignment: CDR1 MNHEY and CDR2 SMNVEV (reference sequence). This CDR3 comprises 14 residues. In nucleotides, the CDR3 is TGTGCCAGCAGCGACCCGACAGGTTCTCACGAGCAGTACTTC. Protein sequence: CASSDPTGSHEQYF.

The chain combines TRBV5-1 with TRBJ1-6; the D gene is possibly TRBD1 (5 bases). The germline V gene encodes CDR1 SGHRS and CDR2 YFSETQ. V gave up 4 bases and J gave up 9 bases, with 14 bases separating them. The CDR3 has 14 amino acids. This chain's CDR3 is CASSQEGQGSPLHF. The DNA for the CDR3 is TGCGCCAGCAGCCAGGAGGGGCAGGGTTCACCCCTCCACTTT. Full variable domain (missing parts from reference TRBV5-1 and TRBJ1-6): KAGVTQTPRYLIKTRGQQVTLSCSPISGHRSVSWYQQTPGQGLQFLFEYFSETQRNKGNFPGRFSGRQFSNSRSEMNVSTLELGDSALYLCASSQEGQGSPLHFGNGTRLTVT.

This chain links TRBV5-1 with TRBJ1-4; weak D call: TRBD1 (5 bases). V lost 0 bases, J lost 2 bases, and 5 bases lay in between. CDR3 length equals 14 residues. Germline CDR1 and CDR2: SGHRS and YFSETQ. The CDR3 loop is CASSLGGTNEKLFF. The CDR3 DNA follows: TGCGCCAGCAGCTTGGGGGGGACTAATGAAAAACTGTTTTTT.

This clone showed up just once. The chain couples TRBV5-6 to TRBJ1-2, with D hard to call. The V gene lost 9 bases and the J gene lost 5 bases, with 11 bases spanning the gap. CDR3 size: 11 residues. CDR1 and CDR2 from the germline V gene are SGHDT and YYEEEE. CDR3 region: CANLSSYGYTF. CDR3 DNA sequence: TGTGCCAACCTCTCCTCTTATGGCTACACCTTC.

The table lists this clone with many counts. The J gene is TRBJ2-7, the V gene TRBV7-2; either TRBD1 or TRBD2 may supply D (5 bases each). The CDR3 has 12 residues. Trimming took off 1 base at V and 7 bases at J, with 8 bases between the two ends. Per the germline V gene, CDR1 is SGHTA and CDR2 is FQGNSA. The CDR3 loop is CASSLGWGEQYF. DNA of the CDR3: TGTGCCAGCAGCTTAGGCTGGGGGGAGCAGTACTTC.

CDR3 in DNA: TGTGCCAGCAGGGAGGTAGCTAACTATGGCTACACCTTC. As protein: CASREVANYGYTF. The genes are TRBV11-2 and TRBJ1-2; D uncertain. CDR3 length: 13 residues. V lost 6 bases, J lost 0 bases, and 8 bases lay in between. Germline V gene lookup returns CDR1 SGHAT and CDR2 FQNNGV.

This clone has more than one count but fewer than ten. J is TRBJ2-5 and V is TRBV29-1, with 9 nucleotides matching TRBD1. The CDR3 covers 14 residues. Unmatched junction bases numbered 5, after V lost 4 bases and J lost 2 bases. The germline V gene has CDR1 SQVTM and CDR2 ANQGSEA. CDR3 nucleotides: TGCAGCGTTGGTGGGACAGGGACGCAAGAGACCCAGTACTTC. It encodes CSVGGTGTQETQYF.

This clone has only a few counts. The CDR3 nucleotides read TGTGCCAGCAGTGATAGGGGACCGGAAGGCTACACCTTC. This translates into CASSDRGPEGYTF. The genes are TRBV6-1 and TRBJ1-2; D may be TRBD1 (5 bases). The germline V and J ends were trimmed by 3 bases and 8 bases, with 13 bases remaining between them. Germline V gene lookup returns CDR1 MNHNS and CDR2 SASEGT. The CDR3 spans 13 residues.

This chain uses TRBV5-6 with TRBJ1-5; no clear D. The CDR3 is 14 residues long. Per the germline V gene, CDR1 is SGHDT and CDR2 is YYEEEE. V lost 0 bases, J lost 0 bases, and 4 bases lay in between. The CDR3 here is CASSLGFSNQPQHF. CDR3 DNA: TGTGCCAGCAGCTTGGGATTTAGCAATCAGCCCCAGCATTTT.

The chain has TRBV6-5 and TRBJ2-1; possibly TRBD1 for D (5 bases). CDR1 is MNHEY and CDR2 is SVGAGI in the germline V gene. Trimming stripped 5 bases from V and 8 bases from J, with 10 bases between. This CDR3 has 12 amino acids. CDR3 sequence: CASSNQGYEQFF. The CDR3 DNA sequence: TGTGCCAGCAGTAATCAGGGATATGAGCAGTTCTTC.

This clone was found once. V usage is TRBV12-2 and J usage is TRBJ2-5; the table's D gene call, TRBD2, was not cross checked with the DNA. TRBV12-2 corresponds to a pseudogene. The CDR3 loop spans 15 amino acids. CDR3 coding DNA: TGTGCAAGTCGCGCGCGACTAGCGGGAAGGGAGACCCAGTACTTC. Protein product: CASRARLAGRETQYF.